A single TCR beta chain is shown here with its context. The antigen is unknown. During its preparation, the TCRbeta library received unique molecular identifiers. MiXCR, run by TCRdb on the PCR reads, gives a single entry per CDR3 protein. In the table there are a few hundred thousand distinct CDR3 sequences, more than 20% of which are singletons. This sample was included in a study of T-cell reconstitution after alpha-beta-depleted transplantation in children. Study results and limitations: It was reported that alpha-beta T cells came from several hundred expanded graft clones (about two months after transplant). From newly produced T cells came most of the T-cell counts and diversity one year after transplant. Surviving recipient T cells and thymic progenitors produced the high day-60 TCRbeta diversity seen in some patients.

This CDR3 spans 18 amino acids. The junction had 10 bases not matched to a gene; V was cut back by 1 base and J by 4 bases. CDR1 is SGHAT and CDR2 is FQNNGV in the germline V gene. The TCR originated in a male patient younger than 18 who had a stem cell transplant for acute lymphoblastic leukemia, so the T cells may come from the graft donor. The sequencing here drew on PBMCs, mostly from graft donor cells, taken 180 days after TCRalphabeta/CD19-depleted stem cell transplant. The rearrangement joins TRBV11-2 to TRBJ2-3, with 11 bases matching TRBD2. The DNA for the CDR3 is TGTGCCAGCAGCTTAGGAGGTACTAGCGGGAGAGCGGCAGATACGCAGTATTTT. This encodes CASSLGGTSGRAADTQYF.